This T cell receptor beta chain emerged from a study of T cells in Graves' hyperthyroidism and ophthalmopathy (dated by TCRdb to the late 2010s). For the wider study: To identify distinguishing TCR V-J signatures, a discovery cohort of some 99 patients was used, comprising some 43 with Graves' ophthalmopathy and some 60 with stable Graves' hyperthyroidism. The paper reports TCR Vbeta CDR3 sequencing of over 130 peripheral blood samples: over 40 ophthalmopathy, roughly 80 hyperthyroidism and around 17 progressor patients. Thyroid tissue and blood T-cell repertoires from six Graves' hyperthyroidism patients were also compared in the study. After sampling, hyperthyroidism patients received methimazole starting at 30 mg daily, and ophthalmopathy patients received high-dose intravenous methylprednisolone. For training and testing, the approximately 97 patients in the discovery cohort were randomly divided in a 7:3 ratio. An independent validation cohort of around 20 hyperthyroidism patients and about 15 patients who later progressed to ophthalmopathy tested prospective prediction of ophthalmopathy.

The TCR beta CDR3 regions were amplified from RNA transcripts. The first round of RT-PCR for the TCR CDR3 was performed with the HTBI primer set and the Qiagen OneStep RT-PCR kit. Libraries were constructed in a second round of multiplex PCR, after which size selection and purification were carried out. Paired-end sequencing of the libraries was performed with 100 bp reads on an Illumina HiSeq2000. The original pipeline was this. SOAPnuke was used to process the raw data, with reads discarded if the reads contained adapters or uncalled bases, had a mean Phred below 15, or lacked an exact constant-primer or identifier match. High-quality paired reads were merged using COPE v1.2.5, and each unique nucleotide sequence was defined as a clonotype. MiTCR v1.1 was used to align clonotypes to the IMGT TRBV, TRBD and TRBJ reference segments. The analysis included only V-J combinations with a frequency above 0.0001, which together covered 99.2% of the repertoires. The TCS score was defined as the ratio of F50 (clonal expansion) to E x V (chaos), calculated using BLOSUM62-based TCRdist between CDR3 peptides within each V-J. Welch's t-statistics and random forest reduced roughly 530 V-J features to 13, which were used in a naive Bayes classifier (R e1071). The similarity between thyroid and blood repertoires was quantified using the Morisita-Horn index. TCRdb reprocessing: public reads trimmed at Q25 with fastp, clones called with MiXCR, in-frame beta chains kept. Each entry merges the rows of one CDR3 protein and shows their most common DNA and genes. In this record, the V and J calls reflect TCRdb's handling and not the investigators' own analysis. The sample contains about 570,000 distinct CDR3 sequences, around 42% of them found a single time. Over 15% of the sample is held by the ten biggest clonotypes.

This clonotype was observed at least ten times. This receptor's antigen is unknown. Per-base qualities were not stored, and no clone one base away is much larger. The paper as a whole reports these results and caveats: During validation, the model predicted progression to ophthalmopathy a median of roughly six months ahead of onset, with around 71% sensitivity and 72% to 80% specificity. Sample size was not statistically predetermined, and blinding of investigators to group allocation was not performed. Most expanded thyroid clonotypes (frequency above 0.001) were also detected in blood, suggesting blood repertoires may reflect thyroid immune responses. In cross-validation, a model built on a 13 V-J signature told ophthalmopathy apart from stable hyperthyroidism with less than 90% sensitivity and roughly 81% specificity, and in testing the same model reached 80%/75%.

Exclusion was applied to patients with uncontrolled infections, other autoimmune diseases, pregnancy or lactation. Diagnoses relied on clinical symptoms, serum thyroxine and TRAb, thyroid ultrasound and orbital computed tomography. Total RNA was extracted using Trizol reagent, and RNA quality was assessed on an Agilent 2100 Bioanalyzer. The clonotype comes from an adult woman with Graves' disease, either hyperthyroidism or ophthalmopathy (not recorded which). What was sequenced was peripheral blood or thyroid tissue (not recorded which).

DNA sequence: TGTGCCAGCAAGCGTCCACTACCCGGTCAGCCCCAGCATTTT. Translated, it gives CASKRPLPGQPQHF. The rearranged chain carries TRBV6-1 and TRBJ1-5, with an unclear D gene assignment. V loses 7 bases, J loses 6 bases, and the germline ends lie 16 bases apart. The CDR3, from cysteine to phenylalanine, totals 14 residues. The DNA shown is the 42-base CDR3, in frame from base 1. CDR1 and CDR2 were assigned from the germline V gene as MNHNS and SASEGT.